This TCR beta chain is from a study of human T cells and chemical hapten exposure. Overall study context: Donors were sensitized with 2% DPC on the upper inner arm.

The CDR3 runs 16 residues. V shed 5 bases, J shed 1 base, and the junction held 8 bases outside the gene matches. In germline, CDR1 is SGHTA, CDR2 FQGNSA. Findings of the study overall: Among TCRs, those above 1 in 1000 frequency were unaffected by DPC sensitization. Versus controls, expanded TCRs had significantly more large CDR3 similarity clusters.

The authors' processing: Sample-level TCR yields exhibited a median of approximately 96,000, with a range of 23,224 to 690,600. TCRdb itself ran the RACE reads through MiXCR, one entry per CDR3 protein. The V and J calls reflect TCRdb's pipeline rather than the authors' work. The sample contains around 120,000 distinct CDR3 sequences, 12% to 15% of which appear only once. Sample time point: patch test 1, 2 weeks after DPC sensitization. Treatment meaning: therapeutic diphenylcyclopropenone sensitization with weekly scalp DPC. On this clonotype itself: The antigen remains unidentified.

This clonotype was obtained from a man aged 18 to 29 with alopecia areata. Some clones in this sample may be carry-over from other donors' samples. The rearrangement uses TRBV7-2 and TRBJ2-5, with TRBD2 identical over 9 bases. The sequencing here drew on whole blood, taken in connection with sensitization to the hapten diphenylcyclopropenone (DPC). The CDR3, as DNA: TGTGCCAGCAGCACCCGACTAGCGGTTATCCAAGAGACCCAGTACTTC. It codes for CASSTRLAVIQETQYF.